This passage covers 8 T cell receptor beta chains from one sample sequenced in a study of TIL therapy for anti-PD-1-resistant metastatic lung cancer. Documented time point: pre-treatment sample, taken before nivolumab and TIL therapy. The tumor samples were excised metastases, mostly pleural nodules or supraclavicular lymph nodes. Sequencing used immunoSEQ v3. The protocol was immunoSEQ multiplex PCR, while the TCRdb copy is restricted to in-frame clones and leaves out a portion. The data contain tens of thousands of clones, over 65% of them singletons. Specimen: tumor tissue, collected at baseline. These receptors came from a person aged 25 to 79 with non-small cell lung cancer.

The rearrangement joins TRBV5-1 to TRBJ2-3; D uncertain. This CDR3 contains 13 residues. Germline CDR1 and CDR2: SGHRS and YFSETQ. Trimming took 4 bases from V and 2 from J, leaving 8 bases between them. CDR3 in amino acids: CASSLRPTDTQYF. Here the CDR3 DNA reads TGCGCCAGCAGCCTACGACCCACAGATACGCAGTATTTT. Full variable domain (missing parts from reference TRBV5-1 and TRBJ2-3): KAGVTQTPRYLIKTRGQQVTLSCSPISGHRSVSWYQQTPGQGLQFLFEYFSETQRNKGNFPGRFSGRQFSNSRSEMNVSTLELGDSALYLCASSLRPTDTQYFGPGTRLTVL.

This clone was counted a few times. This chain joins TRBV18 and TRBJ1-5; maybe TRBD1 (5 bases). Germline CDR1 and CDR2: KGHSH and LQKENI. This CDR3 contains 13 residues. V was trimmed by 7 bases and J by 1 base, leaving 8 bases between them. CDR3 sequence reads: CASFGASNQPQHF. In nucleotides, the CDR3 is TGTGCCAGCTTTGGGGCGAGCAATCAGCCCCAGCATTTT.

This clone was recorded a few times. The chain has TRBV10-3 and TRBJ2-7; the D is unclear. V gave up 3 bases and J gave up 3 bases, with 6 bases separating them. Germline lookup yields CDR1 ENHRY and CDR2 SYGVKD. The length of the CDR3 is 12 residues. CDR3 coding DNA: TGTGCCATCAGTGACGATATCTACGAGCAGTACTTC. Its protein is CAISDDIYEQYF.

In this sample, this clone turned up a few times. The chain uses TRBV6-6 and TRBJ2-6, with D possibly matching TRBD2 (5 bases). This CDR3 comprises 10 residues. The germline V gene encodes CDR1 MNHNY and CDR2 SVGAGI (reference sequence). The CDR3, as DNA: TGTGCAGCGGAGGCCAACGTCCTGACTTTC. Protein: CAAEANVLTF.

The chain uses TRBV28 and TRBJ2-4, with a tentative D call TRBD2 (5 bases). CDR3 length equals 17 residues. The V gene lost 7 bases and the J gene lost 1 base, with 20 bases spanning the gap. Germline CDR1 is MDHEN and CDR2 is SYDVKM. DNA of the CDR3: TGTGCCAGCACCCGAGAGATCGGGGTGGGGGCCAAAAACATTCAGTACTTC. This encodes CASTREIGVGAKNIQYF.

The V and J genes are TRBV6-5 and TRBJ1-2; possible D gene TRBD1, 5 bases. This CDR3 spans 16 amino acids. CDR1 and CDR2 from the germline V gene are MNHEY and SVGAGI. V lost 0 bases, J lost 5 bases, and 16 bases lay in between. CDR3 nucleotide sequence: TGTGCCAGCAGTTACTCGATCTGGGGGATAGGATATGGCTACACCTTC. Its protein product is CASSYSIWGIGYGYTF.

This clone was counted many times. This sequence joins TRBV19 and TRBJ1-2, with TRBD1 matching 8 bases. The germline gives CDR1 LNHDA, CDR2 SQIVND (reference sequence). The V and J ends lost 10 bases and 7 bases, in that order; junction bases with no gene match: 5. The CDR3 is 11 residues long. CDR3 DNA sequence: TGTGCCACCCACAGGGGGGGTGGCTACACCTTC. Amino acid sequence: CATHRGGGYTF.

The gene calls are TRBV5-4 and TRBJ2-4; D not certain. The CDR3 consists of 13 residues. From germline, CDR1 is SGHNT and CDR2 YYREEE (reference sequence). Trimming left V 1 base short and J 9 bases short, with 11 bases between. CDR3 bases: TGTGCCAGCAGCTTGTCACCCCCAGGCATTCAGTACTTC. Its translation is CASSLSPPGIQYF.